This note documents a single T cell receptor (beta chain) sequence. Its antigen is unknown. The data originate from a study of response to subunit inactivated influenza vaccine. Study-wide findings and caveats: Each seasonal flu vaccination may recruit only limited new T cells, authors suggested.

The J segment lost 8 bases and the V segment lost 6 bases, leaving 12 bases of the junction unmatched. Germline V gives CDR1 DFQATT, CDR2 SNEGSKA (reference sequence). This CDR3 contains 13 residues. TCRdb analysed the RT-PCR reads with MiXCR anew, one entry per CDR3 protein. Among 200,000 to 250,000 distinct CDR3 sequences listed, 9.5% to 15% were seen once. Here the sequenced sample was non-naive T cells sorted from PBMCs, taken roughly 15 days before vaccination. The receptor was derived from a man aged 45-65 years who received an inactivated influenza vaccine. This chain links TRBV20-1 with TRBJ1-2; TRBD1 aligns across 7 bases. CDR3 amino acids: CSAPLTGWRGYTF. The CDR3 coding sequence is TGCAGTGCCCCACTGACAGGGTGGCGGGGCTACACCTTC.